The rows below give T cell receptor beta chains drawn from one sample of a study of shared clonotypes between healthy human individuals. Libraries were prepared by immunoSEQ multiplex PCR; TCRdb keeps only in-frame clonotypes and omits some of them. Of roughly 170,000 clones detected, 66% appear once; the ten largest clones hold about 10%. Sequencing used memory CD4+ T cells sorted from blood. The receptors were sampled from a young man in good health. The CDR3 runs from the conserved cysteine through the conserved F or W. Each record gives: CDR3 protein, CDR3 DNA, V gene, D gene, clone size, J gene. A D gene is named only where the DNA matches it firmly. Expanded clones get a size class; other rows say once, few or many, or leave the size out.

CASSRTFPDTQYF | TGTGCCAGCAGCCGTACTTTTCCAGATACGCAGTATTTT | TRBV6-1 | . | . | TRBJ2-3
CASSSTSGGGEQFF | TGTGCCAGCAGCTCAACTAGCGGAGGGGGTGAGCAGTTCTTC | TRBV7-3 | TRBD2 | . | TRBJ2-1
CASSQEGHPANTGELFF | TGCGCCAGCAGCCAAGAGGGACATCCCGCGAACACCGGGGAGCTGTTTTTT | TRBV4-3 | . | few | TRBJ2-2
CASSLNGLRETQYF | TGTGCTAGCAGCTTAAACGGCCTACGGGAGACCCAGTACTTC | TRBV7-7 | . | few | TRBJ2-5
CAIRLDISSYNEQFF | TGTGCCATCAGGTTGGACATTAGCTCCTACAATGAGCAGTTCTTC | TRBV10-3 | . | . | TRBJ2-1
CASSYPQGAGGGYTF | TGTGCCAGCAGTTACCCCCAGGGTGCAGGGGGTGGCTACACCTTC | TRBV6-6 | TRBD1 | . | TRBJ1-2
CASSLGLTNTGELFF | TGTGCCAGCAGCTTAGGTCTAACTAACACCGGGGAGCTGTTTTTT | TRBV7-2 | . | . | TRBJ2-2
CASSSPNEKLFF | TGTGCCAGTAGTAGTCCTAATGAAAAACTGTTTTTT | TRBV19 | . | . | TRBJ1-4
CASGFDRGLGNYGYTF | TGTGCCAGCGGCTTCGACAGGGGTTTAGGAAACTATGGCTACACCTTC | TRBV7-9 | TRBD1 | . | TRBJ1-2
CASSSLGDRAQHF | TGTGCCAGCAGTTCCCTAGGGGATCGGGCCCAGCATTTT | TRBV6-6 | . | few | TRBJ1-5
CASSFGMETQYF | TGTGCCAGCAGCTTTGGCATGGAGACCCAGTACTTC | TRBV7-2 | . | . | TRBJ2-5
CASSLGTSGSTDTQYF | TGTGCCAGCAGCCTCGGGACTAGTGGGTCCACAGATACGCAGTATTTT | TRBV7-6 | TRBD2 | . | TRBJ2-3
CASSYQVGGTDTQYF | TGTGCCAGCAGTTACCAGGTGGGGGGCACAGATACGCAGTATTTT | TRBV6-5 | . | . | TRBJ2-3